This T cell receptor beta chain was found in a study of OX40 agonist ivuxolimab in advanced cancers. Profiling relied on immunoSEQ multiplex PCR, and the TCRdb table lists in-frame clones only, not all of them. Here the sample spans some 86,000 clones, around 82% being singletons. CDR3 length: 13 amino acids. The junction had 5 bases not matched to a gene; V was cut back by 5 bases and J by 6 bases. The germline gives CDR1 SGHTA, CDR2 FQGTGA. The TCR was taken from an adult with an advanced solid tumor such as melanoma, head and neck, liver or kidney cancer. The chain employs TRBV7-3 and TRBJ2-7; 9 bases line up with TRBD1. Material: CD4+ or CD8+ T cells sorted from blood, obtained in a trial of the OX40 agonist ivuxolimab. CDR3 nucleotides: TGTGCCAGCAGCCGGGGGACAGGGCTCGAGCAGTACTTC. Encoded protein: CASSRGTGLEQYF.